This TCR beta chain was identified in a study of monozygotic twins with cystic fibrosis. J lost 3 bases, V lost 3 bases, and 5 bases had no gene match. CDR1 and CDR2 from the germline V gene are SGHAT and FQDESV (reference sequence). The CDR3 runs 14 residues. Clones were read by immunoSEQ multiplex PCR, and TCRdb kept only the in-frame ones, dropping some. The profile shows about 14,000 clones, 90% to 95% of them singletons. This sequence joins TRBV11-1 and TRBJ2-7; 7 bases are a match to TRBD1. This sequence was found in a girl aged 2-10 years with cystic fibrosis. Sample: blood. The CDR3, as DNA: TGTGCCAGCAGCTTTAGGGACAGCCGCTACGAGCAGTACTTC. Encoded protein: CASSFRDSRYEQYF. The entire variable domain, with the rest obtained from reference TRBV11-1 and TRBJ2-7, is as follows: EAEVAQSPRYKITEKSQAVAFWCDPISGHATLYWYRQILGQGPELLVQFQDESVVDDSQLPKDRFSAERLKGVDSTLKIQPAELGDSAMYLCASSFRDSRYEQYFGPGTRLTVT.